The rows below give T cell receptor delta chains drawn from one sample of a study of gamma-delta chains in newborns, infants, children. TCRdb fed the reads into CATT to redo clone calling. The repertoire holds roughly 11,000 delta-chain clones, with about 3.8% as singletons. Sequencing was performed on blood. The receptors originated from a child who was a newborn, infant or young child, either healthy, febrile or measles-vaccinated (not recorded which). Both conserved end residues are part of each CDR3. D genes are given only for firm matches. Part of the rows lack a size; the others show once, few, many or a class for expanded clones.

J: TRDJ1
length: 18
V: TRDV3
D: TRDD3
size: NA
DNA: TGTGCCAAGTACCCGTACTGGGGGATACGAGGGAAGACCGATAAACTCATCTTT
CDR3: CAKYPYWGIRGKTDKLIF

J: TRDJ1
length: 16
V: TRDV2
D: TRDD3
size: NA
DNA: TGTGCCTGCGACACCCTTGGATACGAGAAAACCGATAAACTCATCTTT
CDR3: CACDTLGYEKTDKLIF

J: TRDJ1
length: 15
V: TRDV3
D: TRDD3
size: NA
DNA: TGTGCCTCATCGACGGGGGATAGTTTCCACGATAAACTCATCTTT
CDR3: CASSTGDSFHDKLIF

J: TRDJ1
length: 24
V: TRDV3
D: TRDD3
size: NA
DNA: TGTGCCTTTTGGGCCTTCCTAAGGCGGACCAGCACTGGGGGATGCCCCCTGTACACCGATAAACTCATCTTT
CDR3: CAFWAFLRRTSTGGCPLYTDKLIF

J: TRDJ1
length: 18
V: TRDV1
D: NA
size: NA
DNA: TGTGCTCTTGGGGATCGCCTTCCCGGGGTCGTGTACACCGATAAACTCATCTTT
CDR3: CALGDRLPGVVYTDKLIF

J: TRDJ1
length: 18
V: TRDV1
D: NA
size: few
DNA: TGTGCTCTTGGGGAACTAGGTCCCACGGGGAACGCATCCGATAAACTCATCTTT
CDR3: CALGELGPTGNASDKLIF

J: TRDJ1
length: 19
V: TRDV1
D: TRDD3
size: few
DNA: TGTGCTCTTGGGGAACTAAAGACCTCCGTACTGGGGGATAACGATAAACTCATCTTT
CDR3: CALGELKTSVLGDNDKLIF

J: TRDJ1
length: 17
V: TRDV1
D: NA
size: few
DNA: TGTGCTCTTGGGGCCAAAGACACCGGGGGGTTCACCGATAAACTCATCTTT
CDR3: CALGAKDTGGFTDKLIF

J: TRDJ1
length: 15
V: TRDV3
D: NA
size: few
DNA: TGTGCCTTTCCCAAATTATCCCTGAGGACCGATAAACTCATCTTT
CDR3: CAFPKLSLRTDKLIF

J: TRDJ1
length: 16
V: TRDV1
D: TRDD3
size: few
DNA: TGTGCTCTTGGCATTGTCTGGGGGATAGGTACCGATAAACTCATCTTT
CDR3: CALGIVWGIGTDKLIF

J: TRDJ3
length: 19
V: TRDV2
D: TRDD3
size: few
DNA: TGTGCCTGTGACGTACTGGGGGATTATAGCTTCCGGGACACCCGACAGATGTTTTTC
CDR3: CACDVLGDYSFRDTRQMFF

J: TRDJ1
length: 16
V: TRDV1
D: NA
size: NA
DNA: TGTGCTCTTGGGGAACCGGTCGTTGGGGATCAGGGTGGGCTCATCTTT
CDR3: CALGEPVVGDQGGLIF

J: TRDJ1
length: 25
V: TRDV1
D: TRDD3
size: few
DNA: TGTGCTCTTGGGCCACAAACTACGCCGCCTTCCCGCTCAACCCTACCTTGGGGATACGGATATAAACTCATCTTT
CDR3: CALGPQTTPPSRSTLPWGYGYKLIF

J: TRDJ3
length: 17
V: TRDV2
D: NA
size: medium-sized
DNA: TGTGCCTGTAATCGGGGGCCCTGCTCCTGGGACACCCGACAGATGTTTTTC
CDR3: CACNRGPCSWDTRQMFF

J: TRDJ1
length: 19
V: TRDV2
D: TRDD3
size: medium-sized
DNA: TGTGCCTGTGACCACGTACTGGGGGATAGGGACCCGTCCACCGATAAACTCATCTTT
CDR3: CACDHVLGDRDPSTDKLIF

J: TRDJ1
length: 21
V: TRDV2
D: TRDD3
size: few
DNA: TGTGCCTGTGACCGGATCCACTACTGGGGGGCTAAAAACTTCACATCCGATAAACTCATCTTT
CDR3: CACDRIHYWGAKNFTSDKLIF

J: TRDJ1
length: 15
V: TRDV1
D: NA
size: few
DNA: TGTGCTCTTGGGGAACTCTCCATACTGGGCGATAAACTCATCTTT
CDR3: CALGELSILGDKLIF

J: TRDJ1
length: 22
V: TRDV1
D: TRDD3
size: NA
DNA: TGTGCTCTTGGAAATCCCCCGGACTGGGGGATATCACTGTGGGGTTGGGCCGATAAACTCATCTTT
CDR3: CALGNPPDWGISLWGWADKLIF

J: TRDJ1
length: 18
V: TRDV1
D: NA
size: NA
DNA: TGTGCTCTTGGGGACTTCCTACGGTGGGGGAGGTACACCGATAAACTCATCTTT
CDR3: CALGDFLRWGRYTDKLIF

J: TRDJ1
length: 20
V: TRDV1
D: TRDD3
size: NA
DNA: TGTGCTCTTGGGATCACCACCCGCCATCGGGGGGGATACGCCTCCGATAAACTCATCTTT
CDR3: CALGITTRHRGGYASDKLIF

J: TRDJ1
length: 17
V: TRDV1
D: NA
size: few
DNA: TGTGCTCTTGGGGAACTGGCAAGGGATTGGGGCACCGATAAACTCATCTTT
CDR3: CALGELARDWGTDKLIF

J: TRDJ1
length: 21
V: TRDV1
D: TRDD3
size: few
DNA: TGTGCTCTTGGGGCCCCGGCCCCCCTAGCAGGGGGATGGGTACCCACCGATAAACTCATCTTT
CDR3: CALGAPAPLAGGWVPTDKLIF

J: TRDJ2
length: 22
V: TRDV1
D: TRDD3
size: NA
DNA: TGTGCTCTTGGGGTTTCTTCCTGCGGCTATATGGGGGATACACGGAAGACAGCACAACTCTTCTTT
CDR3: CALGVSSCGYMGDTRKTAQLFF

J: TRDJ1
length: 19
V: TRAV29/DV5
D: TRDD3
size: medium-sized
DNA: TGTGCAGCAAGCGGCTTTACTAGGGCTGGGGGCAAACACACCGATAAACTCATCTTT
CDR3: CAASGFTRAGGKHTDKLIF

J: TRDJ3
length: 16
V: TRDV3
D: NA
size: few
DNA: TGTGCCCCGCTCACCCTTTCAACCTGGGACACCCGACAGATGTTTTTC
CDR3: CAPLTLSTWDTRQMFF

J: TRDJ1
length: 14
V: TRDV1
D: TRDD3
size: NA
DNA: TGTGCTCTTGGGGAGAGGGGGATACCGGATAAACTCATCTTT
CDR3: CALGERGIPDKLIF

J: TRDJ1
length: 20
V: TRDV2
D: TRDD3
size: NA
DNA: TGTGCCTGCGACACCCTCGGTTCTACTGGGGGATACCGGGCCACCGATAAACTCATCTTT
CDR3: CACDTLGSTGGYRATDKLIF

J: TRDJ1
length: 21
V: TRDV1
D: TRDD3
size: few
DNA: TGTGCTCTTGGGACTGGCCTCCCGTACTGGGGGATACGGTTGTACACCGATAAACTCATCTTT
CDR3: CALGTGLPYWGIRLYTDKLIF

J: TRDJ3
length: 22
V: TRDV2
D: TRDD3
size: NA
DNA: TGTGCCTGTGACACGGCCTGGATCACTGGGGGACAAAGCTCCTGGGGCACCCGACAGATGTTTTTC
CDR3: CACDTAWITGGQSSWGTRQMFF

J: TRDJ1
length: 18
V: TRDV1
D: NA
size: NA
DNA: TGTGCTCTTGGGGAACGGCTCCGGGTTAGCGCCCCGTATTATAAACTCATCTTT
CDR3: CALGERLRVSAPYYKLIF

J: TRDJ1
length: 25
V: TRDV1
D: TRDD3
size: NA
DNA: TGTGCTCTTGGGGAACTGTTCCTTCTAGCTGGGGGAGAGACCCCCGGCAATTGGTTAGCCGATAAACTCATCTTT
CDR3: CALGELFLLAGGETPGNWLADKLIF

J: TRDJ3
length: 19
V: TRDV2
D: TRDD3
size: few
DNA: TGTGCCTGTGGCACCTTGACTGGGGGAGGATCCTGGGACACCCGACAGATGTTTTTC
CDR3: CACGTLTGGGSWDTRQMFF

J: TRDJ1
length: 22
V: TRDV1
D: TRDD3
size: NA
DNA: TGTGCTCTTGGGGAACTATACCCCCCCTTCCGTACTGGGGGCACTAACACCGATAAACTCATCTTT
CDR3: CALGELYPPFRTGGTNTDKLIF

J: TRDJ1
length: 22
V: TRDV1
D: TRDD3
size: NA
DNA: TGTGCTCTTGGGGATGGGGACTTCCGGTGGGGGATACTAACAACGGGACACGATAAACTCATCTTT
CDR3: CALGDGDFRWGILTTGHDKLIF

J: TRDJ1
length: 17
V: TRDV1
D: TRDD3
size: few
DNA: TGTGCTCTTGGGGAACTCCTACTGGGGGAGAGCACCGATAAACTCATCTTT
CDR3: CALGELLLGESTDKLIF

J: TRDJ1
length: 20
V: TRDV1
D: TRDD3
size: NA
DNA: TGTGCTCTTGCGCTTCGCGTTCGGGGACGGGGGATACGGTACACCGATAAACTCATCTTT
CDR3: CALALRVRGRGIRYTDKLIF